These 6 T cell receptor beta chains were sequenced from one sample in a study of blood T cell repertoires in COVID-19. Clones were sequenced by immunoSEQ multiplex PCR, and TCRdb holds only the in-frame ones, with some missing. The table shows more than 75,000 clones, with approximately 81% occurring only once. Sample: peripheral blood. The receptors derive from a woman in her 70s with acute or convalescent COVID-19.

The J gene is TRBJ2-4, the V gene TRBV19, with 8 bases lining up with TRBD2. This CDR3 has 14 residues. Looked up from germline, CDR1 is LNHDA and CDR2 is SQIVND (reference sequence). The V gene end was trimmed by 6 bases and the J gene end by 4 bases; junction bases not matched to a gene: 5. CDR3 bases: TGTGCCAGTAGGGCCTCGGGGGGGAAAAACATTCAGTACTTC. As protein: CASRASGGKNIQYF.

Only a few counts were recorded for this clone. DNA for the CDR3: TGTGCCAGTAGCCCAACAGGGAATCAGCCCCAGCATTTT. This gives the protein CASSPTGNQPQHF. The J gene is TRBJ1-5, the V gene TRBV19; perhaps TRBD1 as D (6 bases). The CDR3 runs 13 residues. The germline V gene has CDR1 LNHDA and CDR2 SQIVND (reference sequence). V was clipped by 6 bases and J by 4 bases, with 10 bases between them.

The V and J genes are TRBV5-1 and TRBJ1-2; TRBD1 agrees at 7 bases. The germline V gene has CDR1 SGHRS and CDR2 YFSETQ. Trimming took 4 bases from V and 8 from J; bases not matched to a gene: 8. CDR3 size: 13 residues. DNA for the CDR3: TGCGCCAGCAGCCTCGGGACAGAGAGCGGCTACACCTTC. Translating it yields CASSLGTESGYTF.

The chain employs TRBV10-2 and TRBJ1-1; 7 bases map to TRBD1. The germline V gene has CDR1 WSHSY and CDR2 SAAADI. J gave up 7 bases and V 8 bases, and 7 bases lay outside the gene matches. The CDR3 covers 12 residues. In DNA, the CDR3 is TGCGCCAGCTCGGGACAGCTGATTGAAGCTTTCTTT. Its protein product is CASSGQLIEAFF.

CDR3 residues: CASSSGDSYEQYV. The CDR3 nucleotides are TGTGCCAGCAGTTCGGGGGACAGCTACGAGCAGTACGTC. The J gene is TRBJ2-7, the V gene TRBV6-2 or TRBV6-3, with D maybe TRBD1 (7 bases). Germline V gene data show CDR1 as MNHEY and CDR2 as SVGEGT. The CDR3 contains 13 residues. V lost 4 bases to trimming and J lost 3 bases, with 10 bases between them.

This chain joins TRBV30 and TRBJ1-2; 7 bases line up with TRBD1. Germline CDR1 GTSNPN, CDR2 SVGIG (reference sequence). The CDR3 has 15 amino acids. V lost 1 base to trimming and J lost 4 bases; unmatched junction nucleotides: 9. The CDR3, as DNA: TGTGCCTGGAGTGCCCCACCAGGGGGGATCTATGGCTACACCTTC. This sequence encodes CAWSAPPGGIYGYTF.